A single sample gave rise to the 20 T cell receptor beta chains below, sequenced in a study of blood T cell repertoires in COVID-19. TCRdb keeps only in-frame clones here, not all; method: immunoSEQ multiplex PCR. The sample contains approximately 270,000 clones, 70% to 90% of which appear only once. Sequences were obtained from peripheral blood. Receptors were obtained from a human donor with COVID-19, enrolled during active disease. The donor label of this sample is uncertain.

The chain is built from TRBV20-1 and TRBJ1-2, with D possibly being TRBD1 (6 bases). V lost 3 bases, J lost 4 bases, and 18 bases lay in between. The V gene's germline CDR1 is DFQATT and CDR2 SNEGSKA (reference sequence). The CDR3 runs to 15 residues. For the CDR3, the DNA is TGCAGTGCTAGTTTAGTCAGGGGCAAACCCTATGGCTACACCTTC. Translation: CSASLVRGKPYGYTF.

V usage is TRBV19 and J usage is TRBJ1-5; D might be TRBD1 (5 bases). The germline V and J ends were trimmed by 4 bases and 2 bases, with 15 bases remaining between them. Looked up from germline, CDR1 is LNHDA and CDR2 is SQIVND (reference sequence). The CDR3 has 16 amino acids. The CDR3 protein is CASSTRAKSGNQPQHF. CDR3 coding DNA: TGTGCCAGTAGTACCAGGGCCAAATCGGGCAATCAGCCCCAGCATTTT.

A single count supports this clone. The rearrangement uses TRBV28 and TRBJ1-3, with a possible D match to TRBD1 (6 bases). The CDR3 contains 16 residues. Between the trimmed V and J ends, which lost 0 bases and 0 bases, there was a span of 9 bases. Germline CDR1 is MDHEN and CDR2 is SYDVKM. CDR3 amino acids: CASSLWGRGSGNTIYF. CDR3 in DNA: TGTGCCAGCAGTTTATGGGGCAGGGGCTCTGGAAACACCATATATTTT.

This chain uses TRBV2 with TRBJ2-7, with D perhaps matching TRBD2 (6 bases). V was clipped by 7 bases and J by 5 bases, with 15 bases between them. The CDR3 sequence is 13 residues long. In germline, CDR1 is SNHLY, CDR2 FYNNEI. This chain's CDR3 is CASTLRGGDEQYF. The CDR3 DNA follows: TGTGCCAGCACCCTGCGGGGCGGGGACGAGCAGTACTTC.

V gene TRBV27 combines with J gene TRBJ1-4; D unclear. With 2 bases removed from V and 3 bases from J, the gap between germline ends came to 7 bases. This CDR3 has 14 amino acids. Germline assignment: CDR1 MNHEY and CDR2 SMNVEV (reference sequence). The chain's CDR3 is CASSLVAPNEKLFF. As DNA, the CDR3 is TGTGCCAGCAGTTTAGTGGCTCCTAATGAAAAACTGTTTTTT.

This clone was recorded once. The J gene is TRBJ2-1, the V gene TRBV11-2; 10 bases align to TRBD2. Germline CDR1 is SGHAT and CDR2 is FQNNGV. CDR3 length: 15 amino acids. J lost 0 bases, V lost 5 bases, and 1 base had no gene match. The CDR3 bases are TGTGCCAGCAGCCCTAGCGGGAGCTCCTACAATGAGCAGTTCTTC. Its protein product is CASSPSGSSYNEQFF.

This CDR3 reads CASSEFPGQGDQPQHF. The CDR3 DNA sequence: TGTGCCAGCAGTGAATTTCCGGGACAGGGTGATCAGCCCCAGCATTTT. This sequence joins TRBV6-1 and TRBJ1-5, with 9 bases matching TRBD1. This CDR3 is built from 16 residues. Looked up from germline, CDR1 is MNHNS and CDR2 is SASEGT. V trimming: 2 bases; J trimming: 5 bases; junction bases outside the gene matches: 7.

The J gene is TRBJ1-2, the V gene TRBV28; 12 bases fit TRBD1. J was trimmed by 1 base and V by 2 bases; bases with no gene match: 2. CDR3 length: 16 residues. CDR1 and CDR2 from the germline V gene are MDHEN and SYDVKM. The CDR3 loop is CASSLGTGGGNYGYTF. CDR3 DNA: TGTGCCAGCAGTTTAGGGACAGGGGGCGGTAACTATGGCTACACCTTC.

The genes are TRBV7-2 and TRBJ2-7, with D possibly TRBD2 on 5 matching bases. CDR1 and CDR2 from the germline V gene are SGHTA and FQGNSA. The length of the CDR3 is 14 residues. The V end lost 5 bases, the J end lost 7 bases, and 18 bases lay between the germline ends. The DNA for the CDR3 is TGTGCCAGCAGCCTCAGAAGGTTTTCGGGGGAGCAGTACTTC. Protein product: CASSLRRFSGEQYF.

The chain combines TRBV7-2 with TRBJ1-5; no clear D gene. Germline V gene sequence: CDR1 SGHTA, CDR2 FQGNSA. This CDR3 has 15 amino acids. The V and J ends lost 7 bases and 0 bases respectively, with 13 bases between them. The CDR3 is CASTLSYASNQPQHF. The DNA of the CDR3 is TGTGCCAGCACCCTGAGTTACGCTAGCAATCAGCCCCAGCATTTT.

This clone has only one observation. The chain combines TRBV12-3 or TRBV12-4 with TRBJ2-7; TRBD1 is a possible D gene (5 bases). The CDR3 is 13 amino acids. V was clipped by 6 bases and J by 6 bases, with 15 bases between them. The CDR3 coding sequence is TGTGCCAGCAGAGGGGTCCTTCAGGTCGAGCAGTACTTC. This codes for CASRGVLQVEQYF.

The V call is TRBV29-1, the J call TRBJ1-2, with 10 bases lining up with TRBD1. V trimming: 6 bases; J trimming: 2 bases; junction bases outside the gene matches: 3. Germline V gives CDR1 SQVTM, CDR2 ANQGSEA. CDR3 size: 13 residues. CDR3 loop: CSVDRGLNYGYTF. CDR3 in DNA: TGCAGCGTGGACAGGGGGTTGAACTATGGCTACACCTTC.

This clone was detected only once. V gene TRBV5-6 combines with J gene TRBJ1-1; D is ambiguous. V gave up 0 bases and J gave up 3 bases, with 15 bases separating them. The CDR3 is 16 residues long. Germline V gene lookup returns CDR1 SGHDT and CDR2 YYEEEE. The CDR3 sequence is CASSLVAPTPYTEAFF. Written as DNA, the CDR3 is TGTGCCAGCAGCTTGGTTGCTCCGACACCCTACACTGAAGCTTTCTTT.

The chain combines TRBV9 with TRBJ1-4, with a weak D call TRBD1 (5 bases). This CDR3 is built from 15 residues. The V end was cut by 4 bases, the J end by 8 bases, with 18 bases between. The germline V gene has CDR1 SGDLS and CDR2 YYNGEE. The CDR3 protein is CASSSRAGREEKLFF. The CDR3 nucleotides are TGTGCCAGCAGCTCTAGGGCAGGGAGGGAAGAAAAACTGTTTTTT. The whole variable domain, filled in from reference TRBV9 and TRBJ1-4, reads DSGVTQTPKHLITATGQRVTLRCSPRSGDLSVYWYQQSLDQGLQFLIQYYNGEERAKGNILERFSAQQFPDLHSELNLSSLELGDSALYFCASSSRAGREEKLFFGSGTQLSVL.

The genes are TRBV28 and TRBJ2-7, with D perhaps TRBD1 (6 bases). The germline CDR1 and CDR2 sequences are MDHEN and SYDVKM. Trimming removed 3 bases from V and 3 bases from J, with 15 bases in between. The CDR3 has 15 amino acids. The CDR3 DNA follows: TGTGCCAGCAGTTTGTCCGGACAGAACGTCTACGAGCAGTACTTC. Protein product: CASSLSGQNVYEQYF.

The chain carries TRBV12-3 or TRBV12-4 and TRBJ1-5; 7 nucleotides match TRBD1. With 5 bases clipped from V and 11 bases from J, the junction kept 9 bases outside the gene matches. This CDR3 has 13 residues. CDR3 amino acids: CASSGQASSAQHF. The CDR3 DNA reads as TGTGCCAGCAGTGGACAGGCCTCTTCGGCCCAGCATTTT.

The V gene is TRBV27, the J gene TRBJ1-2, with D maybe TRBD1 (5 bases). CDR1 is MNHEY, CDR2 SMNVEV, per germline (reference sequence). V was trimmed by 11 bases and J by 14 bases, leaving 12 bases between them. This CDR3 comprises 8 residues. CDR3 region: CALPQGTF. The DNA for the CDR3 is TGTGCCTTACCCCAGGGTACCTTC.

The J gene is TRBJ1-3, the V gene TRBV4-3; D remains ambiguous. Looked up from germline, CDR1 is LGHNA and CDR2 is YSLEER. Trimming removed 0 bases from V and 4 bases from J, with 10 bases in between. The CDR3 contains 15 residues. As DNA, the CDR3 is TGCGCCAGCAGCCAAGATGGAGGATCCGGAAACACCATATATTTT. This gives the protein CASSQDGGSGNTIYF.

J is TRBJ1-5 and V is TRBV7-8; D remains unclear. Germline CDR1 is SGHVS and CDR2 is FQNEAQ. This CDR3 comprises 16 residues. The V and J ends lost 0 bases and 3 bases respectively, with 12 bases between them. CDR3 coding DNA: TGTGCCAGCAGCTTAGCCTGGGCAGGCCTCAATCAGCCCCAGCATTTT. It yields the protein CASSLAWAGLNQPQHF.

The chain employs TRBV27 and TRBJ2-7, with 7 bases matching TRBD1. The CDR3 is 15 residues long. V gave up 5 bases and J gave up 2 bases; unmatched junction bases: 9. Germline V CDR1 and CDR2: MNHEY, SMNVEV (reference sequence). In DNA, the CDR3 is TGTGCCAGCAGTCCTTCCCGGGACAGAGCCTACGAGCAGTACTTC. Protein: CASSPSRDRAYEQYF.